The 24 T cell receptor beta chains in this list originate from one sample, sequenced in a study of blood T cell repertoires in COVID-19. TCRdb keeps only in-frame clones here, not all; method: immunoSEQ multiplex PCR. This table has roughly 92,000 clones, almost 90% appearing once. The sequenced sample consisted of peripheral blood. All receptors come from an elderly woman with active or convalescent COVID-19.

The chain employs TRBV27 and TRBJ1-2; D is perhaps TRBD1 (5 bases). The CDR3 sequence is 13 residues long. Trimming left V 8 bases short and J 4 bases short, with 14 bases between. CDR1 and CDR2 (germline): MNHEY, SMNVEV (reference sequence). CDR3 protein: CASRRGDSYGYTF. CDR3 coding DNA: TGTGCCAGCCGCCGGGGGGACTCCTATGGCTACACCTTC.

The chain combines TRBV5-1 with TRBJ2-1; 9 bases map to TRBD1. In germline, CDR1 is SGHRS, CDR2 YFSETQ. V lost 4 bases, J lost 12 bases, and 5 bases stayed unmatched. The CDR3 contains 12 residues. CDR3 sequence: CASSPGQGSQFF. In nucleotides, the CDR3 is TGCGCCAGCAGCCCCGGACAGGGGTCGCAGTTCTTC.

The chain carries TRBV15 and TRBJ2-1; 7 bases fit TRBD2. Germline CDR1 reads LNHNV; CDR2 reads YYDKDF (reference sequence). V lost 1 base and J lost 6; bases outside the gene matches: 6. This CDR3 has 15 amino acids. The DNA for the CDR3 is TGTGCCACCAGCAGAGCGGGGGAGGGCTCCAATGAGCAGTTCTTC. As protein: CATSRAGEGSNEQFF. Complete variable domain (other parts from reference TRBV15 and TRBJ2-1): DAMVIQNPRYQVTQFGKPVTLSCSQTLNHNVMYWYQQKSSQAPKLLFHYYDKDFNNEADTPDNFQSRRPNTSFCFLDIRSPGLGDTAMYLCATSRAGEGSNEQFFGPGTRLTVL.

The J gene is TRBJ1-2, the V gene TRBV5-4; TRBD1 agrees at 7 bases. The V and J ends lost 3 bases and 4 bases, in that order; junction bases with no gene match: 12. The germline gives CDR1 SGHNT, CDR2 YYREEE (reference sequence). This CDR3 contains 16 residues. CDR3 sequence: CASSWGYRGPSYGYTF. The CDR3 DNA is TGTGCCAGCAGCTGGGGGTACAGGGGCCCTAGCTATGGCTACACCTTC.

As for this clone: Other DNA sequences from this sample encode an identical CDR3 as well. This chain links TRBV7-3 with TRBJ2-3; D call uncertain. The CDR3 covers 13 residues. CDR1 is SGHTA, CDR2 FQGTGA, per germline. The germline V and J ends were trimmed by 1 base and 4 bases, with 6 bases remaining between them. CDR3 residues: CASSLSGPDTQYF. The CDR3 DNA reads TGTGCCAGCAGCTTAAGTGGGCCAGATACGCAGTATTTT.

The V and J genes are TRBV5-4 and TRBJ2-7; D is perhaps TRBD2 (5 bases). Germline V CDR1 and CDR2: SGHNT, YYREEE (reference sequence). The length of the CDR3 is 14 residues. V was cut by 0 bases and J by 0 bases, with 7 bases left in between. The CDR3: CASSLDRGSYEQYF. CDR3 DNA sequence: TGTGCCAGCAGCTTGGACCGGGGCTCCTACGAGCAGTACTTC.

The chain combines TRBV11-2 with TRBJ2-7; D remains unclear. Germline V gene sequence: CDR1 SGHAT, CDR2 FQNNGV. Trimming removed 5 bases from V and 2 bases from J, with 10 bases in between. This CDR3 is 13 amino acids long. CDR3 DNA sequence: TGTGCCAGCAGCCCCATAGCCGCCTACGAGCAGTACTTC. Its translation: CASSPIAAYEQYF. Looking up the rest from reference TRBV11-2 and TRBJ2-7 gives the full variable domain: EAGVAQSPRYKIIEKRQSVAFWCNPISGHATLYWYQQILGQGPKLLIQFQNNGVVDDSQLPKDRFSAERLKGVDSTLKIQPAKLEDSAVYLCASSPIAAYEQYFGPGTRLTVT.

The rearrangement uses TRBV24-1 and TRBJ1-1; D remains ambiguous. The CDR3 is 16 residues long. CDR1 and CDR2 (germline): KGHDR, SFDVKD. The V gene lost 3 bases and the J gene lost 1 base, with 14 bases spanning the gap. CDR3 region: CATSDTIPVKNTEAFF. CDR3 nucleotides: TGTGCCACCAGTGATACCATCCCGGTAAAGAACACTGAAGCTTTCTTT.

The sample holds one count of this clone. This chain joins TRBV28 and TRBJ2-7; D might be TRBD1 (5 bases). V was pared by 4 bases and J by 0 bases, with 34 bases between. CDR3 length: 22 amino acids. Germline values: CDR1 MDHEN, CDR2 SYDVKM. The CDR3 DNA reads as TGTGCCAGCAGTTCCGTCCCGGCGACAGCGTTTTCCTTTCCTAATAGCTCCTACGAGCAGTACTTC. Its protein product is CASSSVPATAFSFPNSSYEQYF.

The chain couples TRBV7-6 to TRBJ2-7; 9 bases line up with TRBD2. CDR3 length equals 18 residues. Trimming took 5 bases from V and 2 from J; bases not matched to a gene: 16. In germline, CDR1 is SGHVS, CDR2 FNYEAQ. CDR3 amino acids: CASSQPGGRARGAYEQYF. The CDR3 DNA reads as TGTGCCAGCAGCCAGCCGGGCGGGAGGGCCCGTGGGGCCTACGAGCAGTACTTC.

The chain combines TRBV11-2 with TRBJ2-7; the D gene is possibly TRBD1 (6 bases). Germline V gives CDR1 SGHAT, CDR2 FQNNGV. The length of the CDR3 is 16 residues. Trimming pared 3 bases from V and 1 base from J, leaving 16 bases between. The CDR3 DNA sequence: TGTGCCAGCAGCTTTGACAGGCGACCCATATCCTACGAGCAGTACTTC. Translating gives CASSFDRRPISYEQYF.

This clone was seen once. V is TRBV6-6 and J is TRBJ1-2, with 8 bases matching TRBD1. The CDR3 is 15 residues long. Trimming took 3 bases from V and 6 from J; bases not matched to a gene: 9. Germline V lookup: CDR1 MNHNY, CDR2 SVGAGI (reference sequence). The CDR3 sequence: CASSYNQGAWNGYTF. The CDR3 nucleotides are TGTGCCAGCAGTTATAATCAGGGGGCTTGGAATGGCTACACCTTC.

The V gene is TRBV28, the J gene TRBJ1-2, with 7 bases aligning to TRBD1. Per the germline V gene, CDR1 is MDHEN and CDR2 is SYDVKM. V dropped 4 bases and J dropped 3; count of bases not matched to a gene: 8. The CDR3 contains 15 residues. This chain's CDR3 is CASSSRGPAHYGYTF. CDR3 nucleotides: TGTGCCAGCAGTTCTAGGGGGCCGGCCCACTATGGCTACACCTTC.

The genes are TRBV7-9 and TRBJ1-3; perhaps TRBD1 as D (5 bases). Trimming took off 2 bases at V and 10 bases at J, with 12 bases between the two ends. CDR1 and CDR2 from the germline V gene are SEHNR and FQNEAQ (reference sequence). There are 13 residues in the CDR3. CDR3: CASSLSGDGTIYF. The CDR3, as DNA: TGTGCCAGCAGCTTATCGGGGGACGGGACCATATATTTT.

The chain links TRBV10-3 to TRBJ1-1; the D gene is possibly TRBD1 (5 bases). CDR3 length: 12 residues. V dropped 3 bases and J dropped 8 bases, with 10 bases sitting between them. The germline gives CDR1 ENHRY, CDR2 SYGVKD. The CDR3 DNA reads TGTGCCATCAGTGACAGGGCGGACGAAGCTTTCTTT. Its translation: CAISDRADEAFF.

This chain joins TRBV27 and TRBJ2-1, with 10 bases that match TRBD1. Germline-derived CDR1 and CDR2 are MNHEY and SMNVEV (reference sequence). V shed 8 bases, J shed 6 bases, and the junction held 4 bases outside the gene matches. CDR3 length equals 13 residues. For the CDR3, the DNA is TGTGCCAGCGCCCGGGACAGGGGCAATGAGCAGTTCTTC. Its translation is CASARDRGNEQFF.

This rearrangement joins TRBV7-9 to TRBJ2-7, with 8 bases that match TRBD2. The CDR3 contains 14 residues. Per germline, CDR1 SEHNR and CDR2 FQNEAQ (reference sequence). With 5 bases clipped from V and 5 bases from J, the junction kept 8 bases outside the gene matches. The CDR3, as DNA: TGTGCCAGCAGCAAGAGCGGGAGTGCAGACGAGCAGTACTTC. Its translation: CASSKSGSADEQYF.

This clone was found once. J is TRBJ1-1 and V is TRBV27; possible D gene TRBD1, 5 bases. V was clipped by 8 bases and J by 0 bases, with 10 bases between them. In germline, CDR1 is MNHEY, CDR2 SMNVEV (reference sequence). The CDR3 contains 13 residues. CDR3 protein: CASAGPLNTEAFF. CDR3 bases: TGTGCCAGCGCGGGACCTTTGAACACTGAAGCTTTCTTT.

The chain employs TRBV7-6 and TRBJ2-1, with 7 bases identical to TRBD2. The junction had 10 bases not matched to a gene; V was cut back by 11 bases and J by 0 bases. The CDR3 has 15 amino acids. Germline CDR1 and CDR2: SGHVS and FNYEAQ. The CDR3 nucleotides read TGTGCCGGCGGGGGTCCGGGAGTCTCCTACAATGAGCAGTTCTTC. It translates to CAGGGPGVSYNEQFF.

The rearrangement links TRBV5-8 to TRBJ1-1; 7 positions agree with TRBD1. The germline gives CDR1 SGHTS, CDR2 YDEGEE. The CDR3 spans 12 residues. J gave up 10 bases and V 1 base, and 4 bases lay outside the gene matches. The CDR3 region is CASSLWGQRAFF. DNA for the CDR3: TGTGCCAGCAGCTTGTGGGGACAGAGAGCTTTCTTT. Together with reference TRBV5-8 and TRBJ1-1, the CDR3 gives the full variable domain: EAGVTQSPTHLIKTRGQQATLRCSPISGHTSVYWYQQALGLGLQFLLWYDEGEERNRGNFPPRFSGRQFPNYSSELNVNALELEDSALYLCASSLWGQRAFFGQGTRLTVV.

The chain employs TRBV7-2 and TRBJ1-1, with 9 bases matching TRBD1. Germline CDR1 reads SGHTA; CDR2 reads FQGNSA. The CDR3 sequence is 14 residues long. V gave up 6 bases and J gave up 11 bases; unmatched junction bases: 13. The DNA of the CDR3 is TGTGCCAGCAGTATACGCGCCGGGGACAGGGAGGCTTTCTTT. This encodes CASSIRAGDREAFF.

This chain uses TRBV5-6 with TRBJ2-3; 10 nucleotides line up with TRBD2. Germline CDR1 SGHDT, CDR2 YYEEEE. Trimming took 4 bases from V and 0 from J; bases not matched to a gene: 14. This CDR3 has 19 residues. CDR3 region: CASSLRTSGKLYSTDTQYF. The CDR3, as DNA: TGTGCCAGCAGCCTAAGGACTAGCGGAAAACTATATAGCACAGATACGCAGTATTTT.

This chain links TRBV27 with TRBJ2-5; TRBD1 is a possible D gene (7 bases). The CDR3 loop spans 13 amino acids. From germline, CDR1 is MNHEY and CDR2 SMNVEV (reference sequence). V lost 6 bases and J 4 bases, leaving 12 bases between the germline ends. The CDR3 nucleotides read TGTGCCAGCAGGGAGGGGGCCTCAGAGACCCAGTACTTC. Amino acid sequence: CASREGASETQYF.

The chain recombines TRBV7-2 with TRBJ2-7; TRBD2 is a possible D gene (6 bases). Germline assignment: CDR1 SGHTA and CDR2 FQGNSA. V lost 2 bases and J 7 bases, leaving 18 bases between the germline ends. The CDR3 covers 15 residues. CDR3 DNA: TGTGCCAGCAGCTTATTGGGGGGTGGGACGGGTGAGCAGTACTTC. As protein: CASSLLGGGTGEQYF.